This T cell receptor (beta chain) was observed in a study of cytomegalovirus exposure and HLA in healthy donors. Study details: Among approximately 390 genotyped donors, around 80% fell in the Caucasian-associated ancestry cluster. Study observations and caveats: Indistinguishable V segments such as TRBV6-2 and TRBV6-3 were excluded.

This CDR3 contains 19 residues. Trimming pared 5 bases from V and 5 bases from J, leaving 27 bases between. The germline CDR1 and CDR2 sequences are SEHNR and FQNEAQ (reference sequence). Comment on this clone: The target antigen is unknown.

The PCR was carried out with 60 Vbeta primers and 13 Jbeta primers. This table comes from immunoSEQ multiplex PCR, and its TCRdb copy is limited to in-frame clones, with some not included. The table has 120,000 to 150,000 clones, approximately 80% seen once; the top ten hold around 4.5%. The sequence was obtained from a woman in her forties in good health and CMV-seropositive. Sequenced: PBMCs. The gene calls are TRBV7-9 and TRBJ1-4; weak D call: TRBD1 (5 bases). The CDR3 sequence: CASSRARGQGSPLNEKLFF. The CDR3 bases are TGTGCCAGCAGCCGCGCAAGAGGCCAGGGCTCCCCCTTAAATGAAAAACTGTTTTTT.